This T cell receptor beta chain emerged from a study of neoadjuvant anti-PD-1 for oral cavity cancer. The V and J ends lost 3 bases and 0 bases respectively, with 9 bases between them. The CDR3 runs to 15 residues. Germline V gene sequence: CDR1 LNHDA, CDR2 SQIVND (reference sequence). The method was immunoSEQ multiplex PCR; TCRdb's version includes in-frame clones alone and lacks a portion of them. Found here are tens of thousands of clones, less than 85% of them singletons; the top ten hold over 2.5%. The V and J genes are TRBV19 and TRBJ1-5; D unclear. The sample here was PBMCs, taken before nivolumab (anti-PD-1) treatment. The receptor was isolated from a person aged 40-85 years with oral cavity squamous cell carcinoma. CDR3 bases: TGTGCCAGTAGTATGGACGGAACTAGCAATCAGCCCCAGCATTTT. As protein: CASSMDGTSNQPQHF. The whole variable domain, remainder taken from reference TRBV19 and TRBJ1-5, is DGGITQSPKYLFRKEGQNVTLSCEQNLNHDAMYWYRQDPGQGLRLIYYSQIVNDFQKGDIAEGYSVSREKKESFPLTVTSAQKNPTAFYLCASSMDGTSNQPQHFGDGTRLSIL.